What follows are 22 T cell receptor beta chains derived from one specimen sequenced in a study of blood T cell repertoires in COVID-19. This table comes from immunoSEQ multiplex PCR, and its TCRdb copy is limited to in-frame clones, with some not included. The data hold about 240,000 clones, with around 82% observed a single time. Sequenced: peripheral blood. The origin of the receptors is a woman between 65 and 79 years old with acute or convalescent COVID-19.

The rearrangement uses TRBV5-1 and TRBJ2-3, with a possible D match to TRBD1 (6 bases). This CDR3 comprises 16 residues. From germline, CDR1 is SGHRS and CDR2 YFSETQ. Trimming pared 2 bases from V and 0 bases from J, leaving 13 bases between. The CDR3 coding sequence is TGCGCCAGCAGCTTACCCAAGGGGGTTAGCACAGATACGCAGTATTTT. It translates to CASSLPKGVSTDTQYF.

The chain combines TRBV7-8 with TRBJ1-1, with D possibly being TRBD1 (6 bases). The germline V gene encodes CDR1 SGHVS and CDR2 FQNEAQ. Trimming removed 5 bases at V and 6 bases at J, with 13 bases between. The CDR3 is made up of 13 amino acids. In DNA, the CDR3 is TGTGCCAGCAGCCGTACAGGGCGCTCTGAAGCTTTCTTT. Translated: CASSRTGRSEAFF.

The chain combines TRBV6-4 with TRBJ1-4; possibly TRBD1 for D (6 bases). Between the trimmed V and J ends, which lost 2 bases and 3 bases, there was a span of 13 bases. The germline gives CDR1 MRHNA, CDR2 SNTAGT. There are 16 residues in the CDR3. As DNA, the CDR3 is TGTGCCAGCAGTGACCGAATGACAGGCTCTAATGAAAAACTGTTTTTT. As protein: CASSDRMTGSNEKLFF.

The rearrangement uses TRBV28 and TRBJ2-7; 10 bases align to TRBD1. The CDR3 totals 15 residues. The germline V gene encodes CDR1 MDHEN and CDR2 SYDVKM. Trimming removed 5 bases from V and 3 bases from J; junction bases left unmatched: 7. CDR3 sequence reads: CASSGRQGAIYEQYF. The CDR3 bases are TGTGCCAGCAGTGGGAGACAGGGGGCCATCTACGAGCAGTACTTC.

The genes are TRBV5-4 and TRBJ2-1; 10 bases match TRBD2. V trimming: 4 bases; J trimming: 6 bases; junction bases outside the gene matches: 10. The CDR3 extends over 16 amino acids. CDR1 is SGHNT, CDR2 YYREEE, per germline (reference sequence). The CDR3 here is CASSTELAGLFNEQFF. In nucleotides, the CDR3 is TGTGCCAGCAGCACAGAACTAGCGGGGCTATTCAATGAGCAGTTCTTC.

V is TRBV19 and J is TRBJ2-5; 8 nucleotides line up with TRBD1. With V trimmed by 6 bases and J by 3 bases, 3 bases remained unmatched. The CDR3 runs 13 residues. Germline CDR1 reads LNHDA; CDR2 reads SQIVND (reference sequence). This chain's CDR3 is CASSEDREETQYF. The CDR3 coding sequence is TGTGCCAGTAGCGAGGACAGGGAAGAGACCCAGTACTTC.

The CDR3, as DNA: TGTGCCAGCAGGAGGACAGGCACCGAGACCCAGTACTTC. It is translated as CASRRTGTETQYF. The chain links TRBV28 to TRBJ2-5, with 7 bases identical to TRBD1. The CDR3 is made up of 13 amino acids. Germline CDR1 and CDR2: MDHEN and SYDVKM. The V and J ends lost 6 bases and 5 bases, in that order; junction bases with no gene match: 6.

The chain carries TRBV5-4 and TRBJ2-6; TRBD2 matches at 7 bases. Germline V gene lookup returns CDR1 SGHNT and CDR2 YYREEE (reference sequence). There are 15 residues in the CDR3. V lost 7 bases to trimming and J lost 2 bases; unmatched junction nucleotides: 6. Here the CDR3 reads CASHVGGAGANVLTF. CDR3 DNA sequence: TGTGCCAGCCACGTGGGGGGGGCTGGGGCCAACGTCCTGACTTTC.

The rearrangement links TRBV9 to TRBJ2-7; D possibly corresponds to TRBD2 (6 bases). The CDR3 spans 14 residues. Germline assignment: CDR1 SGDLS and CDR2 YYNGEE. The V end lost 3 bases, the J end lost 3 bases, and 13 bases lay between the germline ends. In DNA, the CDR3 is TGTGCCAGCAGCGGCAGACCCGGGGGCTACGAGCAGTACTTC. This codes for CASSGRPGGYEQYF.

This clone was detected a few times. The J gene is TRBJ1-2, the V gene TRBV28; tentatively, D is TRBD1 (5 bases). V was trimmed by 5 bases and J by 1 base, leaving 8 bases between them. Germline V gives CDR1 MDHEN, CDR2 SYDVKM. The CDR3 has 13 amino acids. CDR3 loop: CASSKQVNYGYTF. The DNA for the CDR3 is TGTGCCAGCAGTAAACAGGTTAACTATGGCTACACCTTC.

The sample holds a few counts of this clone. The V gene is TRBV5-5, the J gene TRBJ2-1; perhaps TRBD2 as D (7 bases). CDR1 is SGHKS, CDR2 YYEKEE, per germline (reference sequence). The CDR3 has 15 residues. Trimming removed 1 base at V and 4 bases at J, with 12 bases between. CDR3 amino acids: CASSLSGGSYNEQFF. DNA of the CDR3: TGTGCCAGCAGCTTGTCGGGGGGCTCTTACAATGAGCAGTTCTTC.

The chain recombines TRBV2 with TRBJ2-1; 8 bases map to TRBD1. Unmatched junction bases numbered 11, after V lost 4 bases and J lost 6 bases. The CDR3 extends over 16 amino acids. The V gene's germline CDR1 is SNHLY and CDR2 FYNNEI. The CDR3 here is CASSVDRADIFNEQFF. The CDR3 bases are TGTGCCAGCAGTGTGGACAGGGCTGATATTTTCAATGAGCAGTTCTTC.

The V and J genes are TRBV6-5 and TRBJ1-1; D unclear. This CDR3 has 14 residues. Trimming took 4 bases from V and 4 from J, leaving 13 bases between them. Per germline, CDR1 MNHEY and CDR2 SVGAGI. This CDR3 reads CASSSQGGFTEAFF. Here the CDR3 DNA reads TGTGCCAGCAGTTCCCAAGGAGGGTTCACTGAAGCTTTCTTT.

This sequence joins TRBV24-1 and TRBJ2-3, with D perhaps TRBD2 (5 bases). CDR1 is KGHDR and CDR2 is SFDVKD in the germline V gene. The CDR3 loop spans 13 amino acids. V dropped 9 bases and J dropped 1 base, with 10 bases sitting between them. The CDR3 coding sequence is TGTGCCACCGGTTTGGGAGGCACAGATACGCAGTATTTT. The encoded protein is CATGLGGTDTQYF.

The V call is TRBV19, the J call TRBJ1-2; D is undetermined. This CDR3 comprises 14 residues. The V gene lost 1 base and the J gene lost 2 bases, with 8 bases spanning the gap. Germline CDR1 reads LNHDA; CDR2 reads SQIVND (reference sequence). Written as DNA, the CDR3 is TGTGCCAGTAGTATAGGGAGGGCGAACTATGGCTACACCTTC. Translation gives CASSIGRANYGYTF.

This chain connects TRBV29-1 to TRBJ1-3; D is perhaps TRBD1 (5 bases). V was clipped by 2 bases and J by 0 bases, with 8 bases between them. The V gene's germline CDR1 is SQVTM and CDR2 ANQGSEA. This CDR3 is 14 amino acids long. CDR3 sequence: CSVEQGNSGNTIYF. The CDR3 coding sequence is TGCAGCGTTGAACAGGGCAACTCTGGAAACACCATATATTTT.

The rearrangement uses TRBV2 and TRBJ2-3; 7 bases match TRBD1. Germline assignment: CDR1 SNHLY and CDR2 FYNNEI. The CDR3 contains 15 residues. The V segment lost 2 bases and the J segment 3 bases; nucleotides outside the gene matches: 5. The CDR3 sequence is CASSEQQGQTDTQYF. DNA for the CDR3: TGTGCCAGCAGTGAACAACAGGGACAGACAGATACGCAGTATTTT. The whole variable domain, remainder taken from reference TRBV2 and TRBJ2-3, is EPEVTQTPSHQVTQMGQEVILRCVPISNHLYFYWYRQILGQKVEFLVSFYNNEISEKSEIFDDQFSVERPDGSNFTLKIRSTKLEDSAMYFCASSEQQGQTDTQYFGPGTRLTVL.

V and J are TRBV10-3 and TRBJ2-5, with TRBD1 matching over 10 bases. V was clipped by 4 bases and J by 5 bases; unmatched bases: 4. CDR3 length: 14 amino acids. Germline CDR1 reads ENHRY; CDR2 reads SYGVKD. The CDR3 sequence is CAISGQGARETQYF. CDR3 sequence (DNA): TGTGCCATCAGTGGACAGGGGGCTCGGGAGACCCAGTACTTC.

The DNA of the CDR3 is TGTGCCAGCAGCTTAGGGGGACTAGCGGGGGCCTCCAAGGACGAGCAGTACTTC. Protein sequence: CASSLGGLAGASKDEQYF. The chain uses TRBV11-2 and TRBJ2-7; 14 positions match TRBD2. CDR1 and CDR2 (germline): SGHAT, FQNNGV. The J segment lost 5 bases and the V segment lost 1 base, leaving 10 bases of the junction unmatched. The CDR3 length is 18 residues.

This clone was counted only a few times. Written as DNA, the CDR3 is TGCAGCGTACAGGGTTTGGATGAAAAACTGTTTTTT. Translated: CSVQGLDEKLFF. The chain is built from TRBV29-1 and TRBJ1-4; possible D gene TRBD1, 6 bases. This CDR3 region has 12 residues. The germline V and J ends were trimmed by 6 bases and 6 bases, with 11 bases remaining between them. The V gene's germline CDR1 is SQVTM and CDR2 ANQGSEA.

This chain links TRBV7-2 with TRBJ2-1; D is unresolved. Trimming removed 0 bases from V and 11 bases from J, with 11 bases in between. The CDR3 has 13 amino acids. The V gene's germline CDR1 is SGHTA and CDR2 FQGNSA. In DNA, the CDR3 is TGTGCCAGCAGCTTAGCGAGCACACAGAAGCAGTTCTTC. Its translation: CASSLASTQKQFF.

The rearrangement uses TRBV7-9 and TRBJ1-2; 8 bases align to TRBD1. The CDR3 length is 18 residues. Losses at the gene ends were 4 bases for V and 3 bases for J; bases not matched to a gene: 16. Per germline, CDR1 SEHNR and CDR2 FQNEAQ (reference sequence). The CDR3 is CASSSGTASQGAYYGYTF. The CDR3 DNA reads as TGTGCCAGCAGCTCAGGGACGGCCTCCCAGGGGGCGTACTATGGCTACACCTTC.